This T cell receptor beta chain was sequenced for a study of blood T cell repertoires in COVID-19. Study-level information: Whether acute or convalescent, the COVID-19 samples came from the United States, Italy and Spain. T cells, B-cell-depleted T cells, or PBMCs provided the cDNA or gDNA that served as material.

In its sample, this clone was seen a few times. Clones were read by immunoSEQ multiplex PCR, and TCRdb kept only the in-frame ones, dropping some. Of just under 250,000 clones listed, roughly 86% were seen once; the top ten hold less than 4%. Germline V gene lookup returns CDR1 LGHNT and CDR2 FRNRAP. The CDR3 length is 15 residues. Trimming stripped 8 bases from V and 5 bases from J, with 18 bases between. The TCR comes from a woman younger than 45 who had recovered from COVID-19. J is TRBJ2-2 and V is TRBV12-5; D is possibly TRBD1 (6 bases). Sequenced material: peripheral blood. The CDR3 DNA sequence: TGTGCTAGTCTCAAAGGGTTAGGGGGTACCGGGGAGCTGTTTTTT. Translating it yields CASLKGLGGTGELFF.